What follows are 32 T cell receptor beta chains derived from one specimen sequenced in a study of radiotherapy plus CTLA-4 blockade in lung cancer. Generated by immunoSEQ multiplex PCR, the TCRdb table keeps only in-frame clones and is missing some. The sample records around 30,000 clones, approximately 77% being singletons. Sample: peripheral blood, taken from a patient treated with radiotherapy plus ipilimumab. The source is a human donor with non-small cell lung cancer whose response to radiotherapy plus ipilimumab could not be evaluated.

A word on this clone: A single base separates this from a much larger clone, so it may be a read error. Different DNA sequences within this sample yield the same CDR3. The rearrangement joins TRBV6-1 to TRBJ2-7; TRBD2 agrees at 7 bases. V lost 5 bases, J lost 7 bases, and 11 bases stayed unmatched. This CDR3 comprises 14 residues. Germline-derived CDR1 and CDR2 are MNHNS and SASEGT. The CDR3: CASSPRGEIYEQYF. Written as DNA, the CDR3 is TGTGCCAGCAGTCCACGGGGGGAGATCTATGAGCAGTACTTC.

The chain carries TRBV29-1 and TRBJ1-4; D gene unclear. From germline, CDR1 is SQVTM and CDR2 ANQGSEA. Trimming took 1 base from V and 8 from J, leaving 8 bases between them. This CDR3 spans 12 amino acids. This chain's CDR3 is CSVEAEDEKLFF. The DNA of the CDR3 is TGCAGCGTTGAAGCGGAGGACGAAAAACTGTTTTTT.

The rearrangement links TRBV21-1 to TRBJ2-7; the D call of TRBD1 is as the table states it, not checked on the DNA. TRBV21-1 is classified as a pseudogene. The CDR3 covers 15 residues. The CDR3 region is CASSKGLPNLDEQYF. CDR3 DNA: TGTGCCAGCAGCAAAGGGCTCCCGAACCTTGACGAGCAGTACTTC.

V is TRBV27 and J is TRBJ2-4, with D perhaps TRBD1 (7 bases). The V end lost 3 bases, the J end lost 10 bases, and 13 bases lay between the germline ends. The CDR3 has 13 amino acids. From germline, CDR1 is MNHEY and CDR2 SMNVEV (reference sequence). CDR3 DNA sequence: TGTGCCAGCAGTTTGGAGGGGGCAAGGATTCAGTACTTC. Protein product: CASSLEGARIQYF.

The chain uses TRBV6-6 and TRBJ1-1, with D unclear. Germline CDR1 reads MNHNY; CDR2 reads SVGAGI (reference sequence). The CDR3 length is 12 residues. Deletions cut 8 bases from V and 5 bases from J, with 12 bases between. The CDR3 here is CASHIGSTEAFF. The DNA of the CDR3 is TGTGCCAGCCATATCGGGTCTACTGAAGCTTTCTTT.

The chain couples TRBV7-2 to TRBJ2-2; TRBD2 matches 16 bases. Per germline, CDR1 SGHTA and CDR2 FQGNSA. The junction had 7 bases not matched to a gene; V was cut back by 3 bases and J by 3 bases. The CDR3 extends over 19 amino acids. The CDR3 spells CASSFLGTSGRGHTGELFF. The CDR3 DNA is TGTGCCAGCAGCTTCCTGGGGACTAGCGGGAGGGGTCACACCGGGGAGCTGTTTTTT.

V and J are TRBV5-6 and TRBJ1-3, with a tentative D call TRBD1 (5 bases). The CDR3 covers 13 residues. From germline, CDR1 is SGHDT and CDR2 YYEEEE. V dropped 4 bases and J dropped 4 bases, with 9 bases sitting between them. The CDR3 DNA reads TGTGCCAGCAGCAGGTACAGGGGAAACACCATATATTTT. Translating gives CASSRYRGNTIYF.

This clone has only a few counts. This chain links TRBV9 with TRBJ2-7, with D possibly being TRBD2 (5 bases). The CDR3 has 14 amino acids. Germline CDR1 SGDLS, CDR2 YYNGEE. Trimming pared 4 bases from V and 0 bases from J, leaving 11 bases between. DNA of the CDR3: TGTGCCAGCAGCCCCCGACGGGACTCCTACGAGCAGTACTTC. Its protein product is CASSPRRDSYEQYF.

This clone was observed a handful of times. The chain is built from TRBV5-4 and TRBJ2-5; tentative D call: TRBD2 (6 bases). This CDR3 is built from 14 residues. With 1 base removed from V and 5 bases from J, the gap between germline ends came to 12 bases. Germline-derived CDR1 and CDR2 are SGHNT and YYREEE (reference sequence). In DNA, the CDR3 is TGTGCCAGCAGCTTGTCATCAGGGAGGGAGACCCAGTACTTC. Protein: CASSLSSGRETQYF.

This clone was detected a few times. This sequence joins TRBV2 and TRBJ2-4, with D maybe TRBD1 (5 bases). The CDR3 covers 13 residues. V was cut by 4 bases and J by 8 bases, with 12 bases left in between. Germline CDR1 SNHLY, CDR2 FYNNEI. CDR3 region: CASSGGEWYIQYF. Here the CDR3 DNA reads TGTGCCAGCAGTGGGGGCGAGTGGTACATTCAGTACTTC.

The chain recombines TRBV11-2 with TRBJ2-2; 11 bases are a match to TRBD2. CDR3 size: 16 residues. The ends lost 5 bases at V and 1 base at J; junction bases unmatched: 3. Germline loops: CDR1 SGHAT, CDR2 FQNNGV. The CDR3 sequence: CASSKGLAVNTGELFF. CDR3 nucleotides: TGTGCCAGCAGCAAGGGACTAGCGGTGAACACCGGGGAGCTGTTTTTT.

This chain uses TRBV29-1 with TRBJ2-1; 10 nucleotides match TRBD2. This CDR3 has 15 amino acids. Looked up from germline, CDR1 is SQVTM and CDR2 is ANQGSEA. V dropped 4 bases and J dropped 5; count of bases not matched to a gene: 8. In DNA, the CDR3 is TGCAGCGTTGTTCTAGCTAGCGGGAGTAACAATGAGCAGTTCTTC. This gives the protein CSVVLASGSNNEQFF.

The chain combines TRBV9 with TRBJ2-2, with 10 bases fitting TRBD1. CDR1 is SGDLS and CDR2 is YYNGEE in the germline V gene. This CDR3 is 15 amino acids long. After removal of 3 bases from V and 3 bases from J, the junction contained 2 bases not matched to a gene. In DNA form, the CDR3 reads TGTGCCAGCAGCGGGACAGGGGGGGACACCGGGGAGCTGTTTTTT. Protein product: CASSGTGGDTGELFF.

In its sample, this clone was seen once. V is TRBV18 and J is TRBJ1-4; D is unresolved. The germline V and J ends were trimmed by 4 bases and 5 bases, with 11 bases remaining between them. The CDR3 contains 14 residues. CDR1 and CDR2 (germline): KGHSH, LQKENI. The CDR3 nucleotides are TGTGCCAGCTCACTCCAACGAGGAAATGAAAAACTGTTTTTT. Translated, it gives CASSLQRGNEKLFF.

The chain has TRBV28 and TRBJ1-6; no firm D call. This CDR3 is 13 amino acids long. Germline V gene lookup returns CDR1 MDHEN and CDR2 SYDVKM. V was shortened by 6 bases and J by 10 bases, with 13 bases between the two germline ends. CDR3 region: CASRSLGGSPLHF. The CDR3 nucleotides are TGTGCCAGCAGGAGTTTAGGAGGCTCACCCCTCCACTTT. The whole variable domain, filled in from reference TRBV28 and TRBJ1-6, reads DVKVTQSSRYLVKRTGEKVFLECVQDMDHENMFWYRQDPGLGLRLIYFSYDVKMKEKGDIPEGYSVSREKKERFSLILESASTNQTSMYLCASRSLGGSPLHFGNGTRLTVT.

V is TRBV7-9 and J is TRBJ2-6; D is perhaps TRBD1 (5 bases). The germline CDR1 and CDR2 sequences are SEHNR and FQNEAQ (reference sequence). CDR3 length equals 15 residues. The CDR3 DNA sequence: TGTGCGGGCACAGGTATACTCTCTGGGGCCAACGTCCTGACTTTC. It yields the protein CAGTGILSGANVLTF.

A few counts support this clone. The chain recombines TRBV5-1 with TRBJ1-5; possible D gene TRBD1, 6 bases. The germline V gene encodes CDR1 SGHRS and CDR2 YFSETQ. The CDR3 totals 14 residues. V lost 4 bases and J 2 bases, leaving 10 bases between the germline ends. The CDR3 region has the DNA TGCGCCAGCAGCCCGGCAGGGGGCAATCAGCCCCAGCATTTT. Its translation is CASSPAGGNQPQHF.

The chain links TRBV28 to TRBJ2-2; 7 nucleotides agree with TRBD1. V lost 5 bases, J lost 1 base, and 7 bases stayed unmatched. Germline lookup yields CDR1 MDHEN and CDR2 SYDVKM. The CDR3 covers 16 residues. The CDR3 nucleotides are TGTGCCAGCAGTCTACTCCGGACAGGGAACACCGGGGAGCTGTTTTTT. Protein product: CASSLLRTGNTGELFF.

This chain uses TRBV19 with TRBJ2-1, with 9 bases fitting TRBD2. The germline CDR1 and CDR2 sequences are LNHDA and SQIVND (reference sequence). V shed 5 bases, J shed 6 bases, and the junction held 8 bases outside the gene matches. The CDR3 extends over 15 amino acids. The chain's CDR3 is CASSLVAGVSNEQFF. CDR3 in DNA: TGTGCCAGTAGTCTGGTAGCGGGAGTCTCCAATGAGCAGTTCTTC.

This clone has a handful of counts. This chain uses TRBV19 with TRBJ1-1; D gene uncertain. The CDR3 is made up of 12 amino acids. V shed 5 bases and J shed 4 bases, with 8 bases lying between them. Germline V gene data show CDR1 as LNHDA and CDR2 as SQIVND (reference sequence). CDR3 DNA sequence: TGTGCCAGTAGTTTTGGACTCACTGAAGCTTTCTTT. As protein: CASSFGLTEAFF. The complete variable domain, with remaining parts taken from reference TRBV19 and TRBJ1-1, reads DGGITQSPKYLFRKEGQNVTLSCEQNLNHDAMYWYRQDPGQGLRLIYYSQIVNDFQKGDIAEGYSVSREKKESFPLTVTSAQKNPTAFYLCASSFGLTEAFFGQGTRLTVV.

This rearrangement joins TRBV27 to TRBJ1-2; tentatively, D is TRBD1 (5 bases). CDR3 size: 14 residues. V dropped 5 bases and J dropped 4 bases, with 14 bases sitting between them. Germline V gene data show CDR1 as MNHEY and CDR2 as SMNVEV (reference sequence). Here the CDR3 DNA reads TGTGCCAGCAGTCGAGTCCAGGGAGGCTATGGCTACACCTTC. Its translation is CASSRVQGGYGYTF.

The chain uses TRBV6-5 and TRBJ1-1, with D perhaps TRBD1 (5 bases). Trimming shortened V by 7 bases and J by 1 base, and 13 bases separated the two germline ends. The germline V gene encodes CDR1 MNHEY and CDR2 SVGAGI. The CDR3 spans 14 residues. The CDR3 sequence: CASNSREGNTEAFF. The DNA of the CDR3 is TGTGCCAGCAACTCCAGGGAAGGGAACACTGAAGCTTTCTTT.

This sequence joins TRBV11-3 and TRBJ2-7; D gene unclear. This CDR3 has 13 residues. V lost 3 bases and J 4 bases, leaving 10 bases between the germline ends. CDR1 and CDR2 from the germline V gene are SGHNT and YENEEA. The CDR3 nucleotides read TGTGCCAGCAGCTTGAGGCCCCCTTACGAGCAGTACTTC. Protein: CASSLRPPYEQYF.

This sequence joins TRBV27 and TRBJ2-5; D is unresolved. TRBJ2-7 matches the DNA end more closely, so the J call is doubtful. This CDR3 is built from 13 residues. CDR1 MNHEY and CDR2 SMNVEV come from the germline V gene (reference sequence). CDR3 DNA: TGTGCCAGCAGTCTCTTCCCCAATAACGAGCAGTACTTC. Amino acids: CASSLFPNNEQYF.

This clone was detected a few times. V usage is TRBV28 and J usage is TRBJ1-3, with no clear D. Trimming removed 3 bases at V and 2 bases at J, with 8 bases between. Germline V CDR1 and CDR2: MDHEN, SYDVKM. This CDR3 has 14 amino acids. The CDR3 loop is CASSFMRTGNTIYF. CDR3 sequence (DNA): TGTGCCAGCAGTTTCATGCGGACTGGAAACACCATATATTTT.

The chain combines TRBV11-2 with TRBJ2-3, with D possibly being TRBD1 (5 bases). V lost 5 bases and J 3 bases, leaving 21 bases between the germline ends. The CDR3 totals 17 residues. Germline assignment: CDR1 SGHAT and CDR2 FQNNGV. The CDR3, as DNA: TGTGCCAGCAGCACGCGTATGGGGCGGCGCACGACAGATACGCAGTATTTT. Translating gives CASSTRMGRRTTDTQYF.

The V and J genes are TRBV28 and TRBJ1-1, with 9 bases that match TRBD1. After removal of 5 bases from V and 7 bases from J, the junction contained 11 bases not matched to a gene. Germline-derived CDR1 and CDR2 are MDHEN and SYDVKM. The CDR3 covers 15 residues. The CDR3 protein is CASSITNRGHGEAFF. The DNA of the CDR3 is TGTGCCAGCAGTATCACGAACAGGGGGCATGGTGAAGCTTTCTTT. The variable domain in full, completed from reference TRBV28 and TRBJ1-1, reads DVKVTQSSRYLVKRTGEKVFLECVQDMDHENMFWYRQDPGLGLRLIYFSYDVKMKEKGDIPEGYSVSREKKERFSLILESASTNQTSMYLCASSITNRGHGEAFFGQGTRLTVV.

The chain combines TRBV5-4 with TRBJ1-2; 7 bases are a match to TRBD1. CDR3 length: 15 amino acids. V lost 4 bases and J lost 0; bases outside the gene matches: 6. Germline CDR1 SGHNT, CDR2 YYREEE (reference sequence). CDR3 loop: CASSADRAANYGYTF. The CDR3 DNA sequence: TGTGCCAGCAGCGCAGACAGGGCGGCTAACTATGGCTACACCTTC.

This rearrangement joins TRBV2 to TRBJ1-2; TRBD1 matches at 8 bases. Germline-derived CDR1 and CDR2 are SNHLY and FYNNEI. V lost 6 bases, J lost 3 bases, and 12 bases stayed unmatched. The CDR3 loop spans 16 amino acids. As DNA, the CDR3 is TGTGCCAGCAGCCCTACCTCAGGACAGGGCGACTATGGCTACACCTTC. Protein sequence: CASSPTSGQGDYGYTF. The whole variable domain, remainder taken from reference TRBV2 and TRBJ1-2, is EPEVTQTPSHQVTQMGQEVILRCVPISNHLYFYWYRQILGQKVEFLVSFYNNEISEKSEIFDDQFSVERPDGSNFTLKIRSTKLEDSAMYFCASSPTSGQGDYGYTFGSGTRLTVV.

This chain joins TRBV4-1 and TRBJ2-3, with a weak D call TRBD2 (7 bases). V lost 5 bases to trimming and J lost 5 bases, with 17 bases between them. CDR3 size: 15 residues. Germline CDR1 reads MGHRA; CDR2 reads YSYEKL. The CDR3, as DNA: TGCGCCAGCAGCTCCCGAGGGGGGGCAGAAGATACGCAGTATTTT. Translation: CASSSRGGAEDTQYF.

The chain carries TRBV11-1 and TRBJ1-3; D is unresolved. The ends were cut back, 5 bases at V and 6 bases at J, with 8 bases in the middle. Germline CDR1 and CDR2: SGHAT and FQDESV (reference sequence). The CDR3 contains 12 residues. CDR3 in amino acids: CASSSAANTIYF. DNA for the CDR3: TGTGCCAGCAGCAGCGCAGCAAACACCATATATTTT.

The CDR3 nucleotides are TGTGCCAGCAGTGAAGGGCAGGGAGGGGCAGATACGCAGTATTTT. As protein: CASSEGQGGADTQYF. The chain couples TRBV6-1 to TRBJ2-3; 7 bases map to TRBD2. V gave up 1 base and J gave up 4 bases; unmatched junction bases: 5. Per the germline V gene, CDR1 is MNHNS and CDR2 is SASEGT. The length of the CDR3 is 15 residues.